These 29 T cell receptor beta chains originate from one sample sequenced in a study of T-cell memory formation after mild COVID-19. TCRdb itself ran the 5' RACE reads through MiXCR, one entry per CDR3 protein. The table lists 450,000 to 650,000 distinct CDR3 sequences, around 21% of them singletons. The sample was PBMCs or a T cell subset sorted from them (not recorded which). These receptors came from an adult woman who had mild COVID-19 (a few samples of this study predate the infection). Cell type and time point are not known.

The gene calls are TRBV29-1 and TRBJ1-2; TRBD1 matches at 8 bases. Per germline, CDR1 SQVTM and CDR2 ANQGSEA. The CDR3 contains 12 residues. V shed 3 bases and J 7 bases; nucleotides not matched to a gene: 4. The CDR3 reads CSVEQGAGGYTF. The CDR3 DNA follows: TGCAGCGTTGAGCAGGGGGCAGGTGGCTACACCTTC.

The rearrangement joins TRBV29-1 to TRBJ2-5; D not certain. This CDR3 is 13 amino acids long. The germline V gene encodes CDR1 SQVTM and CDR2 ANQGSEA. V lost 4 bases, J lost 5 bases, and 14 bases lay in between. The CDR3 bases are TGCAGCGTTGTCACTCCCCTCGCGGAGACCCAGTACTTC. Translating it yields CSVVTPLAETQYF.

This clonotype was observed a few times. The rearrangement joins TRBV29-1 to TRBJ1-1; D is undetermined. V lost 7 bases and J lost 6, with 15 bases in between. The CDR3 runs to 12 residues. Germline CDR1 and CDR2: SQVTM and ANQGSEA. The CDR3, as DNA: TGCAGCGCCACTCGGGAGGGCGCTGAAGCTTTCTTT. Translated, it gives CSATREGAEAFF.

In DNA, the CDR3 is TGTGCCAGCAGCTTATGGCGGTCCACCGGGGAGCTGTTTTTT. Amino acid sequence: CASSLWRSTGELFF. The chain carries TRBV7-2 and TRBJ2-2, with D unresolved. The germline V and J ends were trimmed by 2 bases and 4 bases, with 8 bases remaining between them. Germline V gene sequence: CDR1 SGHTA, CDR2 FQGNSA. This CDR3 contains 14 residues.

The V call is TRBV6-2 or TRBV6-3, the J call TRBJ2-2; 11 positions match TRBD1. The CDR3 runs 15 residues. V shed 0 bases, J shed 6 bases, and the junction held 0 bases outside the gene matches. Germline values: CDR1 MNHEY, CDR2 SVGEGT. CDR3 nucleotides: TGTGCCAGCAGTTACTCGGGACAGGGGGCCGGGGAGCTGTTTTTT. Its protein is CASSYSGQGAGELFF.

This CDR3 is CASSLAGTFGTDEQFF. DNA for the CDR3: TGTGCCAGCAGCTTAGCCGGGACTTTTGGGACTGATGAGCAGTTCTTC. This chain connects TRBV7-9 to TRBJ2-1; weak D call: TRBD2 (6 bases). Germline CDR1 is SEHNR and CDR2 is FQNEAQ (reference sequence). The CDR3 totals 16 residues. V was pared by 0 bases and J by 8 bases, with 17 bases between.

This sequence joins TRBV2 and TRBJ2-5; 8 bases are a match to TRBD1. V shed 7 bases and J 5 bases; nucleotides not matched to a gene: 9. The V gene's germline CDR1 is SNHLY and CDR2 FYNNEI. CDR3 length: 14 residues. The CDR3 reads CASNIPRTGETQYF. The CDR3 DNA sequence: TGTGCCAGCAACATACCCAGGACAGGGGAGACCCAGTACTTC.

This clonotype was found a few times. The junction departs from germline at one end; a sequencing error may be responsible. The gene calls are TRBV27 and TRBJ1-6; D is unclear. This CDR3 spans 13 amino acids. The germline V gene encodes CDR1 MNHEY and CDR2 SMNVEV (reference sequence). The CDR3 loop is CASRLKIGSPLHF. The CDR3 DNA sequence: TGTGCCAGCCGTTTAAAAATTGGGTCACCCCTCCACTTT.

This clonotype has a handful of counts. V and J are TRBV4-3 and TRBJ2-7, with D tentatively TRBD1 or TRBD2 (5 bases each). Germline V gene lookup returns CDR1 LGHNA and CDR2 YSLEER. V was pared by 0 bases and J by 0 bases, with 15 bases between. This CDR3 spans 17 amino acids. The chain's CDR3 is CASSQDYRGHSSYEQYF. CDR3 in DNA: TGCGCCAGCAGCCAAGATTACCGGGGCCATAGCTCCTACGAGCAGTACTTC.

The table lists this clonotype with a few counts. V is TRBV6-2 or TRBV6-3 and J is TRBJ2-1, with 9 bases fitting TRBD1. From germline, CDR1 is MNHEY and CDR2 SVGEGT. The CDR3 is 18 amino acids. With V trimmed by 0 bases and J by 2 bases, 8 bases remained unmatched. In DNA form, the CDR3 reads TGTGCCAGCAGTTACTCTATTCGACAGGGGGTAACCTACAATGAGCAGTTCTTC. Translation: CASSYSIRQGVTYNEQFF.

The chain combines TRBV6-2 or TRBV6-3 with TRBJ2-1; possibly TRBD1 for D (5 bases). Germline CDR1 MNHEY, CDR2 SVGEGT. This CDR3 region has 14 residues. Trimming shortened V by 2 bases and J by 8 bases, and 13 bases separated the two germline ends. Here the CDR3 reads CASSYEAGPHEQFF. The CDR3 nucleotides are TGTGCCAGCAGTTACGAGGCAGGGCCCCATGAGCAGTTCTTC.

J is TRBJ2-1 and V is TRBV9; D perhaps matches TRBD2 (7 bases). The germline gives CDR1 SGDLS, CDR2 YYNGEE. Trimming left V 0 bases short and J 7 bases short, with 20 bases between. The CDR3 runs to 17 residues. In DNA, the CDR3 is TGTGCCAGCAGCGTAGGGAAAGGGGGGGCCGAGGGAAATGAGCAGTTCTTC. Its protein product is CASSVGKGGAEGNEQFF.

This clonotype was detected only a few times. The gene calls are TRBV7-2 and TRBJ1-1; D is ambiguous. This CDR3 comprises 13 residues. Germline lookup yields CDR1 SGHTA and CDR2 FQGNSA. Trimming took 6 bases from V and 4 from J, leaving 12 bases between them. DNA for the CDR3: TGTGCCAGCAGTCGAGCGGGCACCACTGAAGCTTTCTTT. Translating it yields CASSRAGTTEAFF.

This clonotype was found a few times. CDR3 nucleotides: TGCAGCGTTGTCATAGAGGGAGAGACCCAGTACTTC. This codes for CSVVIEGETQYF. This chain connects TRBV29-1 to TRBJ2-5; perhaps TRBD2 as D (5 bases). Germline V gene sequence: CDR1 SQVTM, CDR2 ANQGSEA. The CDR3 loop spans 12 amino acids. The V end was cut by 4 bases, the J end by 4 bases, with 10 bases between.

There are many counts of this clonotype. Here the CDR3 reads CSVDGGNYNEQFF. CDR3 coding DNA: TGCAGCGTTGATGGGGGGAACTACAATGAGCAGTTCTTC. This chain links TRBV29-1 with TRBJ2-1, with a tentative D call TRBD2 (6 bases). Germline V gives CDR1 SQVTM, CDR2 ANQGSEA. The ends were cut back, 3 bases at V and 3 bases at J, with 9 bases in the middle. The CDR3 totals 13 residues.

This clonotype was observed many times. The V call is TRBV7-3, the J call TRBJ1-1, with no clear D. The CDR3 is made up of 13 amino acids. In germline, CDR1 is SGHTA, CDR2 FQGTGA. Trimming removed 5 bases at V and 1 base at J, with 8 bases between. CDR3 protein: CASSVTGNTEAFF. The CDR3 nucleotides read TGTGCCAGCAGCGTTACCGGGAACACTGAAGCTTTCTTT.

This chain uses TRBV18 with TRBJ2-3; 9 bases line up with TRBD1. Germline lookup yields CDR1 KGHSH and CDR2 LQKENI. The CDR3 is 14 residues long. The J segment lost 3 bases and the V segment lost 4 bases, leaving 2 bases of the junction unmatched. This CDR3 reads CASSQQGATDTQYF. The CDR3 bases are TGTGCCAGCTCACAACAGGGGGCAACAGATACGCAGTATTTT.

The CDR3, as DNA: TGTGCCAGCACCACGGGGTATGGCTACACCTTC. This sequence encodes CASTTGYGYTF. The J gene is TRBJ1-2, the V gene TRBV6-2 or TRBV6-3, with D hard to call. V was clipped by 7 bases and J by 5 bases, with 8 bases between them. CDR1 and CDR2 from the germline V gene are MNHEY and SVGEGT. There are 11 residues in the CDR3.

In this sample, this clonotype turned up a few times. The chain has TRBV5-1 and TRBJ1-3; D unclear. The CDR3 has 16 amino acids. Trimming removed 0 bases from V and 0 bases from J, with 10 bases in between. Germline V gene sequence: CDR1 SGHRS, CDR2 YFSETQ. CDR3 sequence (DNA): TGCGCCAGCAGCTTGGATCCAGCGAGCTCTGGAAACACCATATATTTT. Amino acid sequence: CASSLDPASSGNTIYF.

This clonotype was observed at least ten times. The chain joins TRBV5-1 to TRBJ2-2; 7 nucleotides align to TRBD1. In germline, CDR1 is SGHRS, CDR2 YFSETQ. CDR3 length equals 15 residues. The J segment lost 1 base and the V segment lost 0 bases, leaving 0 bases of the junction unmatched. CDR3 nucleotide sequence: TGCGCCAGCAGCTTGGGACAGGGGAACACCGGGGAGCTGTTTTTT. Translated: CASSLGQGNTGELFF.

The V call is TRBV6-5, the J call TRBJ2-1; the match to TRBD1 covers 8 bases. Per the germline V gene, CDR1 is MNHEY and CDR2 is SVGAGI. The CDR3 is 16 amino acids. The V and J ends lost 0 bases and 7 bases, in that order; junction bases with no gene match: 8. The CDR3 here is CASSYSGQGRRNEQFF. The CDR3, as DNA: TGTGCCAGCAGTTACTCCGGACAGGGTAGGAGGAATGAGCAGTTCTTC.

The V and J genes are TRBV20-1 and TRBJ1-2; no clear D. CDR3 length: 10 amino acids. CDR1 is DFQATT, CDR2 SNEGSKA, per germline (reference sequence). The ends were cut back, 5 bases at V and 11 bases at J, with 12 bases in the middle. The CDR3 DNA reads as TGCAGTGCTCGAACTGACGGTTACACCTTC. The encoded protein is CSARTDGYTF.

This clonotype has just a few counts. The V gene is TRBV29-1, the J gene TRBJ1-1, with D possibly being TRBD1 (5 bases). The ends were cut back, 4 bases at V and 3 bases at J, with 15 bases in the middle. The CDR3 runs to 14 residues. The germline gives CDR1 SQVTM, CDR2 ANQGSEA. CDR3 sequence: CSVGGGVVDTEAFF. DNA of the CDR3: TGCAGCGTTGGTGGGGGGGTTGTCGACACTGAAGCTTTCTTT.

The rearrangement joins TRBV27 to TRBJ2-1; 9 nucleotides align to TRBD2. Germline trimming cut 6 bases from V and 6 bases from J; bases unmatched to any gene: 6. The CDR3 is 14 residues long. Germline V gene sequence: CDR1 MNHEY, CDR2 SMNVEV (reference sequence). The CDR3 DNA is TGTGCCAGCAGAATCCTTAGCGGGGGCAATGAGCAGTTCTTC. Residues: CASRILSGGNEQFF.

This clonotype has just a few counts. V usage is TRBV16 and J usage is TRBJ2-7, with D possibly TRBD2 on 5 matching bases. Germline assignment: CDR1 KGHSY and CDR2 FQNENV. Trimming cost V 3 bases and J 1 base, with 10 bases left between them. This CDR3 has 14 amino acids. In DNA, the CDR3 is TGTGCCAGCAGCCACCCGGGAATTTCCTACGAGCAGTACTTC. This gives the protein CASSHPGISYEQYF.

CDR3 amino acids: CASSLLAGGGGSYNEQFF. The CDR3 coding sequence is TGTGCCAGCAGCTTACTAGCGGGAGGGGGAGGCTCCTACAATGAGCAGTTCTTC. The rearrangement links TRBV7-2 to TRBJ2-1; 12 bases agree with TRBD2. Per germline, CDR1 SGHTA and CDR2 FQGNSA. The V segment lost 2 bases and the J segment 0 bases; nucleotides outside the gene matches: 5. There are 18 residues in the CDR3.

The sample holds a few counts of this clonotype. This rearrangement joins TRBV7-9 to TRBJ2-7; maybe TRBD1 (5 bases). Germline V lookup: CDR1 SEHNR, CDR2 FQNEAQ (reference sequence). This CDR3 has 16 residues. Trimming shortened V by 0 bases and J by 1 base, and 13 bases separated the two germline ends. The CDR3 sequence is CASSLAGTGPSYEQYF. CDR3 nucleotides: TGTGCCAGCAGCTTAGCCGGCACAGGACCTTCCTACGAGCAGTACTTC.

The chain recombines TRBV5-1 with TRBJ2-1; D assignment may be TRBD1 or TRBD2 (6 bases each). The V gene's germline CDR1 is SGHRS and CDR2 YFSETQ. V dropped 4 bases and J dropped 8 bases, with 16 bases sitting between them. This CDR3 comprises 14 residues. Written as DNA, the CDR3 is TGCGCCAGCAGCCTAGCAAAGGGGGGTCATGAGCAGTTCTTC. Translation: CASSLAKGGHEQFF. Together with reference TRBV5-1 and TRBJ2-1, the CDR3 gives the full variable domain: KAGVTQTPRYLIKTRGQQVTLSCSPISGHRSVSWYQQTPGQGLQFLFEYFSETQRNKGNFPGRFSGRQFSNSRSEMNVSTLELGDSALYLCASSLAKGGHEQFFGPGTRLTVL.

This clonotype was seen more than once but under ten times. This chain's CDR3 is CASSFGGLKSTDTQYF. The CDR3 DNA is TGTGCCAGCAGTTTTGGGGGGCTAAAAAGCACAGATACGCAGTATTTT. V gene TRBV27 combines with J gene TRBJ2-3, with D perhaps TRBD1 or TRBD2 (6 bases each). Germline-derived CDR1 and CDR2 are MNHEY and SMNVEV (reference sequence). The ends were cut back, 3 bases at V and 0 bases at J, with 13 bases in the middle. The CDR3 spans 16 residues.